This entry concerns a single TCR beta chain. The antigen is undetermined. These data originate in a study of identical twins. Study-wide results and caveats: Among out-of-frame alpha sequences shared by twins, low generation probability occurred in excess.

Germline-derived CDR1 and CDR2 are LGHNA and YNFKEQ. The CDR3 has 17 amino acids. V lost 6 bases and J lost 3; bases outside the gene matches: 14. TCRdb reanalysed the 5' RACE reads using MiXCR and keeps one entry per CDR3 protein. The repertoire consists of just over 500,000 distinct CDR3 sequences, with 22% occurring once and the leading ten covering about 0.91%. Separately, the same data were catalogued under a study of T cells expressing NK-cell markers. As that report states: Seven of the eight sequenced donors were classified as HCMV-seropositive, and one was classified as seronegative. Restriction of sorting to alpha-beta TCR T cells was accomplished in several experiments using an anti-gamma-delta TCR antibody. One observes that, in several donors, these clonotypes were also the leading ones within the CD3+CD56-NKG2C+ fraction.

The genes are TRBV4-2 and TRBJ2-1; TRBD2 matches 7 bases. Sequencing was done on a sample of CD4+ T cells sorted from blood. The clonotype was recovered from a woman in her late teens or twenties in good health. The CDR3 DNA reads TGTGCCAGCAGGGCCAGGGAGGGGCGGCGGGACTACAATGAGCAGTTCTTC. It yields the protein CASRAREGRRDYNEQFF.